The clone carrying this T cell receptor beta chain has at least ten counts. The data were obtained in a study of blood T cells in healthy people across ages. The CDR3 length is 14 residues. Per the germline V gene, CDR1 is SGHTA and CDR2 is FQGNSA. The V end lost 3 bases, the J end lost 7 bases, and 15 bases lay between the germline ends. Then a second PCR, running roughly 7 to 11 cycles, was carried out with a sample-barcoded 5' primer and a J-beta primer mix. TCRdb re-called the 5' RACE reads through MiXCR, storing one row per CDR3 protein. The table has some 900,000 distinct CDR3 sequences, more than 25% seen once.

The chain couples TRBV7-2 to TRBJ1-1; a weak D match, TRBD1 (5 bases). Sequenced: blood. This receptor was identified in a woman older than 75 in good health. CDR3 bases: TGTGCCAGCAGCTTTCAGGGTCGGAATAGTGAAGCTTTCTTT. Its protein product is CASSFQGRNSEAFF. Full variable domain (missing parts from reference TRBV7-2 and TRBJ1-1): GAGVSQSPSNKVTEKGKDVELRCDPISGHTALYWYRQSLGQGLEFLIYFQGNSAPDKSGLPSDRFSAERTGGSVSTLTIQRTQQEDSAVYLCASSFQGRNSEAFFGQGTRLTVV.